This TCR beta chain stems from a study of regulatory T cells in long-lasting Graves disease. This clonotype was detected many times. Stated time point: newly diagnosed GD, antithyroid drugs for less than 3 months. PBMC RNA served as the TCR library source. Through Arm-PCR of CDR3 regions and iRepertoire HTBI primers, TCR beta libraries were built. MiXCR was run by TCRdb on the multiplex PCR reads, yielding one entry per CDR3 protein. The table includes roughly 500,000 distinct CDR3 sequences, approximately 15% detected once. The CDR3 sequence is 14 residues long. The germline CDR1 and CDR2 sequences are GTSNPN and SVGIG (reference sequence). The V end lost 3 bases, the J end lost 6 bases, and 15 bases lay between the germline ends. Another study also made use of these data, one on T cells in Graves' hyperthyroidism and ophthalmopathy.

The input for sequencing was peripheral blood mononuclear cells (PBMCs), taken at new diagnosis, from a patient treated with antithyroid drugs. This TCR was sampled from a man aged 30-40 years with Graves disease. The gene calls are TRBV30 and TRBJ1-5, with a weak D call TRBD1 (6 bases). This CDR3 reads CAWSAYREGQPQHF. Here the CDR3 DNA reads TGTGCCTGGAGCGCCTACAGGGAAGGTCAGCCCCAGCATTTT.